In its sample, the clone carrying this T cell receptor beta chain was seen a few times. CDR1 is MNHNS and CDR2 is SASEGT in the germline V gene. V lost 5 bases and J lost 5; bases outside the gene matches: 5. This CDR3 is 15 amino acids long. The PBMCs studied were ones that came from around 10 ml fresh peripheral blood. What was amplified from RNA transcripts were TCR beta CDR3 regions. The TCR CDR3 was amplified in a first-round RT-PCR using the HTBI primer set. Via MiXCR, TCRdb re-called the multiplex PCR reads, giving one row per CDR3 protein. The table lists roughly 500,000 distinct CDR3 sequences, 22% of them singletons, with about half in the top ten. The data derive from a study of T cells in Graves' hyperthyroidism and ophthalmopathy.

What was sequenced was blood. The chain has TRBV6-1 and TRBJ2-2; 10 bases map to TRBD1. The sequence came from a woman in her seventies with Graves' ophthalmopathy. This CDR3 is CASSPRQGATGELFF. DNA of the CDR3: TGTGCCAGCAGTCCTAGACAGGGGGCTACCGGGGAGCTGTTTTTT.